The rows below give T cell receptor beta chains drawn from one sample of a study of OX40 agonist ivuxolimab in advanced cancers. TCRdb's table, derived via immunoSEQ multiplex PCR, lists solely in-frame clones and lacks some. The data show 45,000 to 65,000 clones, nearly 90% seen once. This sample comprised CD4+ or CD8+ T cells sorted from blood, obtained in a trial of the OX40 agonist ivuxolimab. Receptor source: an adult with an advanced solid tumor such as melanoma, head and neck, liver or kidney cancer. Each CDR3 is given with its conserved first and last residue. A D gene is named only where the DNA matches it firmly. Clone size is given for some rows only: seen once, a few or many times, or a class if the clone is expanded.

J gene: TRBJ1-2; V gene: TRBV11-2; D gene: NA; clone size: NA; CDR3 protein: CASSPKVW; CDR3 DNA: TGTGCCAGCAGCCCAAAGGTTTGG
J gene: TRBJ2-1; V gene: TRBV4-1; D gene: NA; clone size: NA; CDR3 protein: CASSQVGGDEQFF; CDR3 DNA: TGCGCCAGCAGCCAAGTCGGGGGCGATGAGCAGTTCTTC
J gene: TRBJ2-2; V gene: TRBV7-9; D gene: NA; clone size: NA; CDR3 protein: CASSLVSAATGELFF; CDR3 DNA: TGTGCCAGCAGCTTAGTAAGTGCGGCCACCGGGGAGCTGTTTTTT
J gene: TRBJ1-4; V gene: TRBV4-3; D gene: NA; clone size: NA; CDR3 protein: CASSQDGTGRTNEKLFF; CDR3 DNA: TGCGCCAGCAGCCAAGATGGTACAGGAAGAACTAATGAAAAACTGTTTTTT
J gene: TRBJ1-1; V gene: TRBV27; D gene: NA; clone size: NA; CDR3 protein: CASSLVRGTEAFF; CDR3 DNA: TGTGCCAGCAGTTTAGTAAGGGGCACTGAAGCTTTCTTT
J gene: TRBJ2-2; V gene: TRBV5-4; D gene: NA; clone size: NA; CDR3 protein: CASSRPVGGELFF; CDR3 DNA: TGTGCCAGCAGTAGACCGGTAGGCGGGGAGCTGTTTTTT
J gene: TRBJ1-5; V gene: TRBV28; D gene: TRBD1; clone size: NA; CDR3 protein: CASSSQGQGAVQPQHF; CDR3 DNA: TGTGCCAGCAGTTCGCAGGGCCAGGGGGCTGTTCAGCCCCAGCATTTT
J gene: TRBJ2-1; V gene: TRBV5-6; D gene: TRBD2; clone size: NA; CDR3 protein: CASSRVPLAGRYNEQFF; CDR3 DNA: TGTGCCAGCAGCCGTGTTCCTCTAGCGGGAAGGTACAATGAGCAGTTCTTC
J gene: TRBJ1-2; V gene: TRBV9; D gene: TRBD1; clone size: NA; CDR3 protein: CASSPPGTGRRVYGYTF; CDR3 DNA: TGTGCCAGCAGCCCCCCGGGGACAGGGAGGAGAGTGTATGGCTACACCTTC
J gene: TRBJ1-5; V gene: TRBV7-8; D gene: TRBD1; clone size: NA; CDR3 protein: CASGDSGWYQPQHF; CDR3 DNA: TGTGCCAGCGGGGACAGTGGATGGTATCAGCCCCAGCATTTT
J gene: TRBJ2-5; V gene: TRBV28; D gene: TRBD2; clone size: medium-sized; CDR3 protein: CASSSQREEVETQYF; CDR3 DNA: TGTGCCAGCAGTTCCCAGCGGGAGGAAGTAGAGACCCAGTACTTC
J gene: TRBJ1-5; V gene: TRBV27; D gene: NA; clone size: NA; CDR3 protein: CATNSGGNQPQHF; CDR3 DNA: TGTGCCACTAACTCGGGGGGCAATCAGCCCCAGCATTTT
J gene: TRBJ2-1; V gene: TRBV5-1; D gene: TRBD1; clone size: NA; CDR3 protein: CASSLASGDRGLDEQFF; CDR3 DNA: TGCGCCAGCAGCTTGGCATCCGGGGACAGGGGGCTGGATGAGCAGTTCTTC
J gene: TRBJ1-5; V gene: TRBV21-1; D gene: NA; clone size: NA; CDR3 protein: CASSIVRDRDYYSNQPQHF; CDR3 DNA: TGTGCCAGCAGCATCGTCCGGGACAGGGATTATTATAGCAATCAGCCCCAGCATTTT
J gene: TRBJ2-4; V gene: TRBV6-5; D gene: NA; clone size: once; CDR3 protein: CASSYGPRDMKNIQYF; CDR3 DNA: TGTGCCAGCAGTTACGGCCCCCGGGACATGAAAAACATTCAGTACTTC
J gene: TRBJ1-1; V gene: TRBV4-1; D gene: TRBD1; clone size: NA; CDR3 protein: CASSRGQGGSEAFF; CDR3 DNA: TGCGCCAGCAGCCGGGGACAGGGTGGCTCTGAAGCTTTCTTT
J gene: TRBJ2-7; V gene: TRBV11-2; D gene: NA; clone size: few; CDR3 protein: CASSPGDRRSYEQYF; CDR3 DNA: TGTGCCAGCAGCCCTGGGGACCGACGCTCCTACGAGCAGTACTTC
J gene: TRBJ2-1; V gene: TRBV2; D gene: NA; clone size: NA; CDR3 protein: CASSETHPSWGNNEQFF; CDR3 DNA: TGTGCCAGCAGTGAAACCCACCCTAGCTGGGGTAACAATGAGCAGTTCTTC
J gene: TRBJ2-7; V gene: TRBV19; D gene: NA; clone size: once; CDR3 protein: CASSRMGHYEQYF; CDR3 DNA: TGTGCCAGTAGTAGAATGGGACACTACGAGCAGTACTTC
J gene: TRBJ2-1; V gene: TRBV19; D gene: NA; clone size: NA; CDR3 protein: CASSIADEQFF; CDR3 DNA: TGTGCCAGTAGTATAGCGGATGAGCAGTTCTTC
J gene: TRBJ1-1; V gene: TRBV7-3; D gene: NA; clone size: NA; CDR3 protein: CASSLGGPEAFF; CDR3 DNA: TGTGCCAGCAGCTTAGGTGGACCTGAAGCTTTCTTT
J gene: TRBJ2-5; V gene: TRBV6-5; D gene: NA; clone size: NA; CDR3 protein: CASSTGIGETQYF; CDR3 DNA: TGTGCCAGCAGCACCGGGATTGGGGAGACCCAGTACTTC
J gene: TRBJ2-1; V gene: TRBV19; D gene: NA; clone size: once; CDR3 protein: CASSMTPWHEQFF; CDR3 DNA: TGTGCCAGTAGTATGACACCATGGCATGAGCAGTTCTTC
J gene: TRBJ2-5; V gene: TRBV27; D gene: TRBD1; clone size: few; CDR3 protein: CASSFTWDRGRETQYF; CDR3 DNA: TGTGCCAGCAGTTTCACCTGGGACAGGGGGCGGGAGACCCAGTACTTC
J gene: TRBJ1-2; V gene: TRBV7-2; D gene: NA; clone size: NA; CDR3 protein: CASSSTGRGYTF; CDR3 DNA: TGTGCCAGCAGCTCCACCGGGAGAGGCTACACCTTC
J gene: TRBJ1-1; V gene: TRBV27; D gene: TRBD1; clone size: NA; CDR3 protein: CASSNRQGLNTEAFF; CDR3 DNA: TGTGCCAGCAGTAACCGACAGGGCTTAAACACTGAAGCTTTCTTT
J gene: TRBJ2-7; V gene: TRBV5-6; D gene: TRBD1; clone size: NA; CDR3 protein: CASNTGGMSYEQYF; CDR3 DNA: TGTGCCAGCAACACAGGGGGCATGTCCTACGAGCAGTACTTC
J gene: TRBJ1-1; V gene: TRBV2; D gene: NA; clone size: NA; CDR3 protein: CASQDGGNTEAFF; CDR3 DNA: TGTGCCAGCCAGGATGGAGGGAACACTGAAGCTTTCTTT
J gene: TRBJ2-7; V gene: TRBV6-5; D gene: NA; clone size: NA; CDR3 protein: CASSPSDGSNEQYF; CDR3 DNA: TGTGCCAGCAGTCCCTCGGACGGATCAAACGAGCAGTACTTC
J gene: TRBJ2-2; V gene: TRBV5-4; D gene: TRBD2; clone size: NA; CDR3 protein: CASSDGLAGVVGELFF; CDR3 DNA: TGTGCCAGCAGCGATGGACTAGCGGGAGTAGTCGGGGAGCTGTTTTTT
J gene: TRBJ1-1; V gene: TRBV14; D gene: NA; clone size: few; CDR3 protein: CASSQDPLGEAFF; CDR3 DNA: TGTGCCAGCAGCCAAGATCCCTTAGGTGAAGCTTTCTTT
J gene: TRBJ1-5; V gene: TRBV19; D gene: NA; clone size: NA; CDR3 protein: CASSIVFSEGSNQPQHF; CDR3 DNA: TGTGCCAGTAGTATCGTCTTTTCGGAGGGGAGCAATCAGCCCCAGCATTTT
J gene: TRBJ2-7; V gene: TRBV7-3; D gene: NA; clone size: NA; CDR3 protein: CASSLGGGEQYF; CDR3 DNA: TGTGCCAGCAGCTTAGGAGGTGGCGAGCAGTACTTC
J gene: TRBJ2-3; V gene: TRBV7-9; D gene: TRBD1; clone size: NA; CDR3 protein: CASSSTGADTQYF; CDR3 DNA: TGTGCCAGCAGCTCAACAGGGGCAGATACGCAGTATTTT
J gene: TRBJ2-2; V gene: TRBV7-9; D gene: NA; clone size: NA; CDR3 protein: CASSIQGSGELFF; CDR3 DNA: TGTGCCAGCAGCATACAGGGTTCCGGGGAGCTGTTTTTT
J gene: TRBJ1-1; V gene: TRBV30; D gene: NA; clone size: few; CDR3 protein: CASQYRDIQAFF; CDR3 DNA: TGTGCCAGCCAGTACCGGGACATACAAGCTTTCTTT
J gene: TRBJ2-7; V gene: TRBV7-8; D gene: TRBD2; clone size: NA; CDR3 protein: CASSFPSGSSSYEQYF; CDR3 DNA: TGTGCCAGCAGCTTTCCTAGCGGGAGTAGTAGCTACGAGCAGTACTTC
J gene: TRBJ1-6; V gene: TRBV6-5; D gene: TRBD1; clone size: few; CDR3 protein: CASSYSGTGFSPLHF; CDR3 DNA: TGTGCCAGCAGTTACTCGGGGACAGGGTTTTCACCCCTCCACTTT
J gene: TRBJ2-3; V gene: TRBV4-1; D gene: TRBD2; clone size: NA; CDR3 protein: CASSLRLAGLITDTQYF; CDR3 DNA: TGCGCCAGCAGCCTCCGGCTAGCGGGACTAATCACAGATACGCAGTATTTT
J gene: TRBJ2-7; V gene: TRBV5-6; D gene: NA; clone size: once; CDR3 protein: CASSDSSYEQYF; CDR3 DNA: TGTGCCAGCAGCGACAGTTCCTACGAGCAGTACTTC
J gene: TRBJ2-7; V gene: TRBV28; D gene: TRBD1; clone size: NA; CDR3 protein: CASSSDRFYEQYF; CDR3 DNA: TGTGCCAGCAGTTCGGACAGGTTCTACGAGCAGTACTTC
J gene: TRBJ2-2; V gene: TRBV5-6; D gene: NA; clone size: NA; CDR3 protein: CASSLSPLGELFF; CDR3 DNA: TGTGCCAGCAGCTTGTCCCCCCTCGGGGAGCTGTTTTTT
J gene: TRBJ1-1; V gene: TRBV27; D gene: NA; clone size: NA; CDR3 protein: CASRLQGSEAFF; CDR3 DNA: TGTGCCAGCAGGCTCCAGGGAAGTGAAGCTTTCTTT
J gene: TRBJ1-5; V gene: TRBV6-5; D gene: NA; clone size: NA; CDR3 protein: CASSNWGGGNQPQHF; CDR3 DNA: TGTGCCAGCAGTAACTGGGGAGGAGGCAATCAGCCCCAGCATTTT
J gene: TRBJ1-4; V gene: TRBV5-1; D gene: TRBD1; clone size: NA; CDR3 protein: CASSSPGQGRTNEKLFF; CDR3 DNA: TGCGCCAGCAGCTCGCCGGGACAGGGAAGGACTAATGAAAAACTGTTTTTT